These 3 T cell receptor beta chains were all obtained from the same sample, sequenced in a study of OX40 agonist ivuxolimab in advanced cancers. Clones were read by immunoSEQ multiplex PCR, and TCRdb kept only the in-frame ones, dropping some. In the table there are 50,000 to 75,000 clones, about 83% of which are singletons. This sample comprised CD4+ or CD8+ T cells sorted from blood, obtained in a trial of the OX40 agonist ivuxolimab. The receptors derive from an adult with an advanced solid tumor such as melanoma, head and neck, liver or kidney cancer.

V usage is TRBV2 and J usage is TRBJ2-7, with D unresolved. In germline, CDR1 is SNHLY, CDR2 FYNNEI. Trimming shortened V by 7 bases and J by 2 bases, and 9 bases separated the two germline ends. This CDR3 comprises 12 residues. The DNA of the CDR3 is TGTGCCAGCACCCGGGTCACCTACGAGCAGTACTTC. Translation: CASTRVTYEQYF.

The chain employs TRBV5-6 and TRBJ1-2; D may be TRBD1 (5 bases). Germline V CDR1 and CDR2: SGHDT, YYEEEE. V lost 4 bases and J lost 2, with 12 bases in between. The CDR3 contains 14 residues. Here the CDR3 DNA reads TGTGCCAGCAGCGGGGGACTTTTCAACTATGGCTACACCTTC. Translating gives CASSGGLFNYGYTF.

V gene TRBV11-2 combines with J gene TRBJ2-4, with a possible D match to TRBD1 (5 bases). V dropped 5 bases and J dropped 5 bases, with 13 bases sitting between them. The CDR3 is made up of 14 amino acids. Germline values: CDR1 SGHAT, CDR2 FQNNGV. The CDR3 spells CASSANLGENIQYF. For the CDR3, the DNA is TGTGCCAGCAGCGCCAATCTAGGGGAAAACATTCAGTACTTC. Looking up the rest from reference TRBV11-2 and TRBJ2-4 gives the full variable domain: EAGVAQSPRYKIIEKRQSVAFWCNPISGHATLYWYQQILGQGPKLLIQFQNNGVVDDSQLPKDRFSAERLKGVDSTLKIQPAKLEDSAVYLCASSANLGENIQYFGAGTRLSVL.